The sequence of this TCR beta chain was determined in a study of vaccination effects on CD4 cells after COVID-19. Study-wide results and caveats: Few convalescent patients were studied, and early post-infection samples were lacking.

The data were produced by immunoSEQ multiplex PCR, yet TCRdb's version contains in-frame clones alone and is incomplete. The table has tens of thousands of clones, 79% seen once; the top ten hold over 5%. Expansion of antigen-specific CD4+ T cells with viral peptide pools was carried out by the ViraFEST assay before sequencing. Scientists isolated CD4+ T cells after a roughly 9-day culture period ended. People in the vaccine group had not been infected with SARS-CoV-2 before, and their nucleocapsid antibodies were negative. Researchers swapped half the medium for IL-2 medium on both days 3 and 7. A remark on this clone: Its antigen is currently unknown.

CDR1 is SNHLY and CDR2 is FYNNEI in the germline V gene. Trimming removed 10 bases at V and 8 bases at J, with 18 bases between. The CDR3 covers 13 residues. The sequencing used CD4+ T cells from PBMCs cultured with HCoV-OC43 spike peptides, collected before COVID-19 vaccination. Subset denoted: HCoV-OC43 spike overlapping peptide pool stimulation. The J gene is TRBJ2-1, the V gene TRBV2; D is ambiguous. The origin of this receptor is a human donor who received a COVID-19 vaccine. DNA of the CDR3: TGTGCCACCTCTCGGCAAGGGTTGCATGAGCAGTTCTTC. Residues: CATSRQGLHEQFF.